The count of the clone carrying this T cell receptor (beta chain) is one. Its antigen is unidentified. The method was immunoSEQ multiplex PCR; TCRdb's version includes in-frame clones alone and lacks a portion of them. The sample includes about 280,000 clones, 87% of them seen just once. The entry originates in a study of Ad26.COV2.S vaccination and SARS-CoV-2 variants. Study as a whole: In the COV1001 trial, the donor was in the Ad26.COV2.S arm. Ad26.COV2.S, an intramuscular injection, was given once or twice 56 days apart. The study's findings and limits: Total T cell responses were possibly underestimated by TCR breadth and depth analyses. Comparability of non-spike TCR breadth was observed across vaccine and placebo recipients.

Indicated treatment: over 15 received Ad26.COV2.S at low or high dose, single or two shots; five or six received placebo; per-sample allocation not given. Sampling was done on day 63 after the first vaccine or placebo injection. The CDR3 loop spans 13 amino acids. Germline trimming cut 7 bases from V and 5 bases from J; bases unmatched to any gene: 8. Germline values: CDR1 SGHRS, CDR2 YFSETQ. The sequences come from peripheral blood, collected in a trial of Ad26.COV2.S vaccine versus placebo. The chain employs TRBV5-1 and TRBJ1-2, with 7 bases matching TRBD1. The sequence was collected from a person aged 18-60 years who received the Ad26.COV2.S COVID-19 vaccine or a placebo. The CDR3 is CASRPGQSYGYTF. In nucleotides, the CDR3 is TGCGCCAGCCGACCGGGACAGTCTTATGGCTACACCTTC.